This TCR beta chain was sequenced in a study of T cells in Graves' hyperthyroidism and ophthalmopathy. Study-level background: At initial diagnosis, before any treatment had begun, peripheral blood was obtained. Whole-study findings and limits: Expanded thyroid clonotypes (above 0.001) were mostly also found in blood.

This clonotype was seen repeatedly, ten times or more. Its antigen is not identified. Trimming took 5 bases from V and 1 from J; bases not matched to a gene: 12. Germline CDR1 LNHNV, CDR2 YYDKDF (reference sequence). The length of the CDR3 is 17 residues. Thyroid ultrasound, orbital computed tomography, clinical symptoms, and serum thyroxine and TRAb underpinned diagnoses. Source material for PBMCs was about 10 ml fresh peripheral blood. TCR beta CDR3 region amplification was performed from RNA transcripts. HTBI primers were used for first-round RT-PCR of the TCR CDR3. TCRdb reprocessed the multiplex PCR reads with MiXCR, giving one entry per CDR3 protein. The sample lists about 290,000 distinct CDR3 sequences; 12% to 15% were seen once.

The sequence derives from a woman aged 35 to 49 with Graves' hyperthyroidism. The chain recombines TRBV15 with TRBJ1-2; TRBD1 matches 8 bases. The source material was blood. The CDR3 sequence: CATSLIGQGALNYGYTF. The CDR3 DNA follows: TGTGCCACCAGCTTAATTGGACAGGGAGCCCTTAACTATGGCTACACCTTC. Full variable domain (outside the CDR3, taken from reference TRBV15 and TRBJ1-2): DAMVIQNPRYQVTQFGKPVTLSCSQTLNHNVMYWYQQKSSQAPKLLFHYYDKDFNNEADTPDNFQSRRPNTSFCFLDIRSPGLGDTAMYLCATSLIGQGALNYGYTFGSGTRLTVV.